The 15 T cell receptor beta chains below come from one sample, sequenced in a study of blood T cell repertoires in COVID-19. The data were produced by immunoSEQ multiplex PCR, yet TCRdb's version contains in-frame clones alone and is incomplete. In the table there are fewer than 400,000 clones, around 82% of which are singletons. The specimen was peripheral blood. The receptor set was obtained from a man aged 25-40 years with active or convalescent COVID-19.

This chain connects TRBV19 to TRBJ1-4, with no clear D. V was pared by 1 base and J by 5 bases, with 8 bases between. The CDR3 spans 14 residues. Germline lookup yields CDR1 LNHDA and CDR2 SQIVND (reference sequence). CDR3 loop: CASSIGSLNEKLFF. The DNA of the CDR3 is TGTGCCAGTAGTATAGGTAGTTTGAATGAAAAACTGTTTTTT.

The rearrangement links TRBV3-1 (or the pseudogene TRBV3-2) to TRBJ1-2; the D gene is possibly TRBD1 (5 bases). The CDR3 is 16 amino acids. Trimming stripped 0 bases from V and 7 bases from J, with 18 bases between. Germline-derived CDR1 and CDR2 are LGHDT and YNNKEL (reference sequence). The CDR3 loop is CASSQDYLRDPVGYTF. CDR3 DNA: TGTGCCAGCAGCCAAGATTATCTCAGGGATCCGGTTGGCTACACCTTC.

The J gene is TRBJ1-2, the V gene TRBV19; D possibly corresponds to TRBD1 (6 bases). The V end lost 8 bases, the J end lost 7 bases, and 17 bases lay between the germline ends. CDR3 size: 13 residues. Germline lookup yields CDR1 LNHDA and CDR2 SQIVND (reference sequence). CDR3 region: CASAFREQGGYTF. In DNA form, the CDR3 reads TGTGCCAGTGCTTTCCGGGAACAGGGTGGCTACACCTTC.

In this sample, this clone turned up once. The rearrangement uses TRBV15 and TRBJ1-3, with TRBD1 as a possible D gene (6 bases). Germline CDR1 and CDR2: LNHNV and YYDKDF (reference sequence). The CDR3 has 17 amino acids. The V gene lost 1 base and the J gene lost 4 bases, with 17 bases spanning the gap. The CDR3, as DNA: TGTGCCACCAGCAGAGGGACAGCCGCCGGGAGGGGAAACACCATATATTTT. Amino acids: CATSRGTAAGRGNTIYF.

The chain employs TRBV5-1 and TRBJ2-7; the match to TRBD2 covers 8 bases. This CDR3 is 17 amino acids long. In germline, CDR1 is SGHRS, CDR2 YFSETQ. After removal of 4 bases from V and 4 bases from J, the junction contained 16 bases not matched to a gene. The CDR3 loop reads CASSQTIGGAIVYEQYF. DNA for the CDR3: TGCGCCAGCAGCCAGACTATCGGGGGGGCCATTGTATACGAGCAGTACTTC.

V usage is TRBV10-2 and J usage is TRBJ2-5, with D tentatively TRBD1 (5 bases). This CDR3 is built from 13 residues. The V gene lost 4 bases and the J gene lost 4 bases, with 10 bases spanning the gap. Germline assignment: CDR1 WSHSY and CDR2 SAAADI. The CDR3 here is CASSGWQGETQYF. Written as DNA, the CDR3 is TGCGCCAGCAGTGGATGGCAGGGAGAGACCCAGTACTTC.

The rearrangement links TRBV30 to TRBJ2-2, with 13 bases fitting TRBD2. CDR3 length: 17 residues. Germline assignment: CDR1 GTSNPN and CDR2 SVGIG (reference sequence). V shed 5 bases, J shed 4 bases, and the junction held 10 bases outside the gene matches. This CDR3 reads CAWPRTSGSNSTGELFF. The CDR3 DNA is TGTGCCTGGCCACGGACTAGCGGGAGTAATAGCACCGGGGAGCTGTTTTTT.

The V call is TRBV29-1, the J call TRBJ1-1; D is perhaps TRBD1 (6 bases). Germline V lookup: CDR1 SQVTM, CDR2 ANQGSEA. This CDR3 region has 14 residues. Trimming left V 7 bases short and J 4 bases short, with 19 bases between. The CDR3 spells CSAAAGAQSTEAFF. Here the CDR3 DNA reads TGCAGCGCCGCGGCGGGGGCGCAGAGCACTGAAGCTTTCTTT.

The V and J genes are TRBV5-1 and TRBJ1-5, with D possibly matching TRBD1 (5 bases). The CDR3 runs 13 residues. Trimming pared 4 bases from V and 7 bases from J, leaving 12 bases between. Germline values: CDR1 SGHRS, CDR2 YFSETQ. CDR3: CASSQGVGQPQHF. The CDR3 nucleotides read TGCGCCAGCAGCCAGGGTGTTGGGCAGCCCCAGCATTTT. The full variable domain, its missing parts supplied by reference TRBV5-1 and TRBJ1-5, is KAGVTQTPRYLIKTRGQQVTLSCSPISGHRSVSWYQQTPGQGLQFLFEYFSETQRNKGNFPGRFSGRQFSNSRSEMNVSTLELGDSALYLCASSQGVGQPQHFGDGTRLSIL.

The chain is built from TRBV29-1 and TRBJ2-5; a possible D gene is TRBD2 (6 bases). The CDR3 is 16 amino acids. The germline V and J ends were trimmed by 0 bases and 7 bases, with 21 bases remaining between them. CDR1 and CDR2 (germline): SQVTM, ANQGSEA. The CDR3: CSVEDLGTGEFGTQYF. The CDR3 DNA sequence: TGCAGCGTTGAAGATTTGGGGACTGGCGAGTTTGGGACCCAGTACTTC.

This clone was recorded once. This chain connects TRBV5-6 to TRBJ2-3; 9 bases fit TRBD1. Germline loops: CDR1 SGHDT, CDR2 YYEEEE. V dropped 3 bases and J dropped 1; count of bases not matched to a gene: 6. The CDR3 is 16 residues long. The DNA of the CDR3 is TGTGCCAGCAGCTCGGGACAGGGAGGGGGCACAGATACGCAGTATTTT. This encodes CASSSGQGGGTDTQYF. Using reference TRBV5-6 and TRBJ2-3 for the parts outside the CDR3, the full variable domain is DAGVTQSPTHLIKTRGQQVTLRCSPKSGHDTVSWYQQALGQGPQFIFQYYEEEERQRGNFPDRFSGHQFPNYSSELNVNALLLGDSALYLCASSSGQGGGTDTQYFGPGTRLTVL.

The chain carries TRBV30 and TRBJ2-7; weak D call: TRBD2 (5 bases). Deletions cut 2 bases from V and 6 bases from J, with 8 bases between. Germline values: CDR1 GTSNPN, CDR2 SVGIG (reference sequence). This CDR3 is 11 amino acids long. CDR3 in amino acids: CAWSKRVEQYF. The CDR3 DNA reads TGTGCCTGGAGTAAGAGGGTCGAGCAGTACTTC. The whole variable domain, filled in from reference TRBV30 and TRBJ2-7, reads SQTIHQWPATLVQPVGSPLSLECTVEGTSNPNLYWYRQAAGRGLQLLFYSVGIGQISSEVPQNLSASRPQDRQFILSSKKLLLSDSGFYLCAWSKRVEQYFGPGTRLTVT.

This sequence joins TRBV11-2 and TRBJ2-7; TRBD1 matches at 8 bases. Per the germline V gene, CDR1 is SGHAT and CDR2 is FQNNGV. V shed 5 bases, J shed 4 bases, and the junction held 10 bases outside the gene matches. CDR3 size: 15 residues. CDR3 sequence (DNA): TGTGCCAGCAGCGGAGCCGGAGGACAGGGTTACGAGCAGTACTTC. Its translation is CASSGAGGQGYEQYF.

The V call is TRBV12-3 or TRBV12-4, the J call TRBJ1-1, with D uncertain. V lost 0 bases and J 5 bases, leaving 7 bases between the germline ends. This CDR3 is 13 amino acids long. The CDR3: CASSLAIRTEAFF. DNA for the CDR3: TGTGCCAGCAGTTTAGCGATTCGGACTGAAGCTTTCTTT.

V usage is TRBV5-4 and J usage is TRBJ2-5; maybe TRBD1 (5 bases). Germline-derived CDR1 and CDR2 are SGHNT and YYREEE (reference sequence). CDR3 length equals 14 residues. The ends were cut back, 0 bases at V and 5 bases at J, with 11 bases in the middle. CDR3 bases: TGTGCCAGCAGCTTGGGGGGCTCCGGGGAGACCCAGTACTTC. Residues: CASSLGGSGETQYF.